This T cell receptor beta chain was recorded in a study of response to subunit inactivated influenza vaccine. General observations from the study: The authors put forward the suggestion that each seasonal influenza vaccination may bring in only a limited number of new T cells.

Germline-derived CDR1 and CDR2 are SGHRS and YFSETQ. The CDR3 runs to 15 residues. Deletions cut 0 bases from V and 4 bases from J, with 10 bases between. In TCRdb, the RT-PCR reads were re-called with MiXCR into one record per CDR3 protein. The sample carries about 480,000 distinct CDR3 sequences, approximately 24% recorded once. Turning to this clonotype: Its specificity is unknown.

The sequencing here drew on CD4+ T cells sorted from PBMCs, taken about 5 days after vaccination. The origin of this receptor is a man in his fifties who received an inactivated influenza vaccine. The J gene is TRBJ2-2, the V gene TRBV5-1; possibly TRBD1 for D (5 bases). CDR3 nucleotide sequence: TGCGCCAGCAGCTTGGTCACCAGGGCCACCGGGGAGCTGTTTTTT. Its protein is CASSLVTRATGELFF. The full variable domain, completed using reference TRBV5-1 and TRBJ2-2, is KAGVTQTPRYLIKTRGQQVTLSCSPISGHRSVSWYQQTPGQGLQFLFEYFSETQRNKGNFPGRFSGRQFSNSRSEMNVSTLELGDSALYLCASSLVTRATGELFFGEGSRLTVL.